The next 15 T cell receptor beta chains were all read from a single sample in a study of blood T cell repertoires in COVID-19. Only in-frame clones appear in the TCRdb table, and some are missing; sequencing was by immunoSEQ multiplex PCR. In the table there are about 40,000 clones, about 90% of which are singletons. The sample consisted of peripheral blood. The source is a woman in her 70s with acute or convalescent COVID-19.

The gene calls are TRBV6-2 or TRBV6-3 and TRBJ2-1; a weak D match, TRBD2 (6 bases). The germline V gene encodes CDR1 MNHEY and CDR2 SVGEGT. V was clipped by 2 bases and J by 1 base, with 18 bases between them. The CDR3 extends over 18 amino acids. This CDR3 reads CASSYRGLFGGSYNEQFF. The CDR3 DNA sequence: TGTGCCAGCAGTTACCGGGGACTCTTTGGGGGTTCCTACAATGAGCAGTTCTTC.

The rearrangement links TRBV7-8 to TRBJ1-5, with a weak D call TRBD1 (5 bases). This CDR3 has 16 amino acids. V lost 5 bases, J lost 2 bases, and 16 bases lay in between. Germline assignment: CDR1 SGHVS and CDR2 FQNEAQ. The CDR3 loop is CASSPSGTFGNQPQHF. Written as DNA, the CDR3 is TGTGCCAGCAGCCCGAGCGGGACCTTTGGCAATCAGCCCCAGCATTTT.

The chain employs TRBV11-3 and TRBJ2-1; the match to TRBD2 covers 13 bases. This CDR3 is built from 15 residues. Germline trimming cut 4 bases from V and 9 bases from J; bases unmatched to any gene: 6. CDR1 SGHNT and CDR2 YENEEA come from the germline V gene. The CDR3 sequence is CASSSGTSGVSEQFF. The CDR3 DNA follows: TGTGCCAGCAGCTCTGGGACTAGCGGGGTCAGTGAGCAGTTCTTC.

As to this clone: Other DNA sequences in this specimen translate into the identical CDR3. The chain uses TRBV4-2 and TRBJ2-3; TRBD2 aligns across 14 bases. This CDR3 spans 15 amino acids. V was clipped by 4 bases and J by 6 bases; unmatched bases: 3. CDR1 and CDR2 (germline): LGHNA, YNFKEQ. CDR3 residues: CASSPGLAGVDTQYF. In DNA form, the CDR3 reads TGTGCCAGCAGCCCGGGACTAGCGGGAGTTGATACGCAGTATTTT.

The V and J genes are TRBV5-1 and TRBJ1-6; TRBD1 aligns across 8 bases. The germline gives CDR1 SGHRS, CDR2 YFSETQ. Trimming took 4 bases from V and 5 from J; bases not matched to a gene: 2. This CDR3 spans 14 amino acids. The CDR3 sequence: CASSPGQDNSPLHF. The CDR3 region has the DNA TGCGCCAGCAGCCCGGGACAGGATAATTCACCCCTCCACTTT.

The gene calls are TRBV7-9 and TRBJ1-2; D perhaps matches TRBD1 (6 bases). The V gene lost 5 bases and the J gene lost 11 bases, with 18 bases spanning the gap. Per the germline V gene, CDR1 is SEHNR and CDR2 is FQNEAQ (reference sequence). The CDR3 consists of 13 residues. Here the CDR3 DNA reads TGTGCCAGCAGCCCCAGGGGCCTTGGACCATACACCTTC. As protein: CASSPRGLGPYTF.

The CDR3 DNA follows: TGTGCCACCAGCGAGCGGTCTAGGGCCCCCAATCAGCCCCAGCATTTT. It is translated as CATSERSRAPNQPQHF. The gene calls are TRBV15 and TRBJ1-5; D gene unclear. The CDR3 runs to 16 residues. CDR1 and CDR2 from the germline V gene are LNHNV and YYDKDF (reference sequence). Trimming removed 5 bases at V and 3 bases at J, with 17 bases between.

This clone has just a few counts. The CDR3 reads CASSLRFRTSGEQFF. The DNA for the CDR3 is TGTGCCAGCAGCTTGAGGTTCCGGACTAGCGGTGAGCAGTTCTTC. V usage is TRBV5-6 and J usage is TRBJ2-1, with 10 bases that match TRBD2. Germline CDR1 reads SGHDT; CDR2 reads YYEEEE. The CDR3 contains 15 residues. V shed 1 base, J shed 9 bases, and the junction held 7 bases outside the gene matches. The full variable domain, in which reference TRBV5-6 and TRBJ2-1 provide the parts outside the CDR3, is DAGVTQSPTHLIKTRGQQVTLRCSPKSGHDTVSWYQQALGQGPQFIFQYYEEEERQRGNFPDRFSGHQFPNYSSELNVNALLLGDSALYLCASSLRFRTSGEQFFGPGTRLTVL.

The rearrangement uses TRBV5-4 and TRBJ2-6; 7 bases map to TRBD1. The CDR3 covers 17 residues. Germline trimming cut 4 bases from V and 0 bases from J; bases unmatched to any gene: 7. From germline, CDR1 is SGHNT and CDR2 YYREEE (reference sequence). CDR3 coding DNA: TGTGCCAGCAGCCTCGACAGGGTCGGCTCTGGGGCCAACGTCCTGACTTTC. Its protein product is CASSLDRVGSGANVLTF.

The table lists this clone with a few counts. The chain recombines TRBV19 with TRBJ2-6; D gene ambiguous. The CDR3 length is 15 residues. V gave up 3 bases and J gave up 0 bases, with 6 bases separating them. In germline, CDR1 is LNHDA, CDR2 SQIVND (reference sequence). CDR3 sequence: CASSMSLSGANVLTF. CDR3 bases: TGTGCCAGTAGTATGTCCCTCTCTGGGGCCAACGTCCTGACTTTC.

The chain's CDR3 is CASSIGGTISTDTQYF. The CDR3 bases are TGTGCCAGTAGTATTGGAGGCACAATAAGCACAGATACGCAGTATTTT. This rearrangement joins TRBV19 to TRBJ2-3; D is possibly TRBD2 (5 bases). The CDR3 spans 16 residues. Trimming left V 3 bases short and J 0 bases short, with 13 bases between. The germline gives CDR1 LNHDA, CDR2 SQIVND (reference sequence).

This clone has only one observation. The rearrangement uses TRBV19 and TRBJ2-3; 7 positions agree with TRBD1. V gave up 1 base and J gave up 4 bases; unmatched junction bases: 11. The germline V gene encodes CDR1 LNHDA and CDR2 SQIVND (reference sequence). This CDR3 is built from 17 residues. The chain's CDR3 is CASSIVRDSERSDTQYF. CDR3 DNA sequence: TGTGCCAGTAGTATAGTGAGGGACAGTGAACGTTCAGATACGCAGTATTTT.

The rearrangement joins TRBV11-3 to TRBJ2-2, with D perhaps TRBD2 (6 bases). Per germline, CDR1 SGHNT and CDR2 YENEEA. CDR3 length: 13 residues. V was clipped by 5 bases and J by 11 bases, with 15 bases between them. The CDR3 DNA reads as TGTGCCAGCAGCAAACCGGGAGTCCGTGAGCTGTTTTTT. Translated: CASSKPGVRELFF. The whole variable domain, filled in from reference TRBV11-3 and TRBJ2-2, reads EAGVVQSPRYKIIEKKQPVAFWCNPISGHNTLYWYLQNLGQGPELLIRYENEEAVDDSQLPKDRFSAERLKGVDSTLKIQPAELGDSAVYLCASSKPGVRELFFGEGSRLTVL.

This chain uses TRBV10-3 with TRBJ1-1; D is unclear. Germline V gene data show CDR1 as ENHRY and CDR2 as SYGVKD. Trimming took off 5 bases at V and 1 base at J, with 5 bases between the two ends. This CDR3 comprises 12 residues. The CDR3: CAISPWNTEAFF. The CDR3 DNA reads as TGTGCCATCAGTCCGTGGAACACTGAAGCTTTCTTT.

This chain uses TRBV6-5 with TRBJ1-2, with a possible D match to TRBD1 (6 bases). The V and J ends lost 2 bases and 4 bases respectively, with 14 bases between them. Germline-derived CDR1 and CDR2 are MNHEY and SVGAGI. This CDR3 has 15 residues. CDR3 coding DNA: TGTGCCAGCAGTTACCTTTCGACAGGTAGCTATGGCTACACCTTC. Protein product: CASSYLSTGSYGYTF.